Listed here are 13 T cell receptor beta chains from one sample, sequenced in a study of blood T cell repertoires in COVID-19. Clones were read by immunoSEQ multiplex PCR, and TCRdb kept only the in-frame ones, dropping some. The data contain 110,000 to 150,000 clones, 84% of them singletons. The sequencing sample was made of peripheral blood. The receptor set was obtained from a human donor in a cohort sampled during active COVID-19.

The V gene is TRBV6-2 or TRBV6-3, the J gene TRBJ2-2; 8 positions agree with TRBD2. Germline CDR1 reads MNHEY; CDR2 reads SVGEGT. The CDR3 consists of 14 residues. J gave up 3 bases and V 8 bases, and 5 bases lay outside the gene matches. The CDR3 protein is CASRRGGDTGELFF. The CDR3 nucleotides read TGTGCCAGCCGCCGGGGGGGCGACACCGGGGAGCTGTTTTTT.

The chain has TRBV7-2 and TRBJ2-1, with 9 bases aligning to TRBD2. Germline trimming cut 1 base from V and 2 bases from J; bases unmatched to any gene: 3. Germline assignment: CDR1 SGHTA and CDR2 FQGNSA. CDR3 length: 16 amino acids. The CDR3 nucleotides are TGTGCCAGCAGCTTAGAGGCTAGCGGGACCTACAATGAGCAGTTCTTC. Its protein product is CASSLEASGTYNEQFF.

This chain connects TRBV30 to TRBJ1-2; 10 positions match TRBD1. The CDR3 loop spans 14 amino acids. With 2 bases clipped from V and 2 bases from J, the junction kept 2 bases outside the gene matches. The germline gives CDR1 GTSNPN, CDR2 SVGIG (reference sequence). The CDR3 sequence: CAWSMDRGNYGYTF. The DNA of the CDR3 is TGTGCCTGGAGTATGGACAGGGGGAACTATGGCTACACCTTC.

The chain employs TRBV7-2 and TRBJ2-7, with D possibly being TRBD2 (5 bases). Trimming took 5 bases from V and 1 from J, leaving 12 bases between them. Germline CDR1 reads SGHTA; CDR2 reads FQGNSA. The CDR3 runs 14 residues. DNA of the CDR3: TGTGCCAGCAGCCCCGCGCTAGCATCCTACGAGCAGTACGTC. It yields the protein CASSPALASYEQYV.

V usage is TRBV15 and J usage is TRBJ1-5; D unclear. The CDR3 sequence is 14 residues long. Germline CDR1 is LNHNV and CDR2 is YYDKDF (reference sequence). The V end lost 2 bases, the J end lost 0 bases, and 5 bases lay between the germline ends. CDR3 region: CATSRTSSNQPQHF. The CDR3 DNA reads TGTGCCACCAGCAGAACTTCTAGCAATCAGCCCCAGCATTTT. Complete variable domain (other parts from reference TRBV15 and TRBJ1-5): DAMVIQNPRYQVTQFGKPVTLSCSQTLNHNVMYWYQQKSSQAPKLLFHYYDKDFNNEADTPDNFQSRRPNTSFCFLDIRSPGLGDTAMYLCATSRTSSNQPQHFGDGTRLSIL.

The CDR3 loop is CASSKAQTGMGTEAFF. The CDR3 DNA reads as TGCGCCAGCAGCAAAGCACAGACAGGGATGGGAACTGAAGCTTTCTTT. This chain connects TRBV4-1 to TRBJ1-1; TRBD1 matches at 7 bases. The CDR3 runs 16 residues. Germline trimming cut 5 bases from V and 5 bases from J; bases unmatched to any gene: 14. Germline V gene data show CDR1 as MGHRA and CDR2 as YSYEKL.

In this sample, this clone turned up once. This chain connects TRBV12-3 or TRBV12-4 to TRBJ1-1; D possibly corresponds to TRBD1 (5 bases). The CDR3 length is 13 residues. The V end lost 7 bases, the J end lost 5 bases, and 14 bases lay between the germline ends. The CDR3 spells CASTTTRGTEAFF. The CDR3 nucleotides read TGTGCCAGCACCACGACCCGGGGGACTGAAGCTTTCTTT.

The chain combines TRBV11-2 with TRBJ1-1; D ambiguous. Trimming left V 2 bases short and J 5 bases short, with 9 bases between. CDR1 is SGHAT, CDR2 FQNNGV, per germline. The CDR3 consists of 13 residues. The CDR3 is CASSLTGETEAFF. CDR3 bases: TGTGCCAGCAGCTTAACGGGTGAGACTGAAGCTTTCTTT.

The sample holds a few counts of this clone. The rearrangement links TRBV3-1 (or the pseudogene TRBV3-2) to TRBJ1-1, with D possibly TRBD1 on 6 matching bases. CDR1 is LGHDT, CDR2 YNNKEL, per germline (reference sequence). The CDR3 has 13 residues. V gave up 8 bases and J gave up 1 base, with 11 bases separating them. In DNA form, the CDR3 reads TGTGCCAGCTGGGAAGGGGGGAACACTGAAGCTTTCTTT. It yields the protein CASWEGGNTEAFF.

The count of this clone is one. The chain has TRBV11-1 and TRBJ2-1, with 8 positions matching TRBD1. CDR1 is SGHAT and CDR2 is FQDESV in the germline V gene (reference sequence). Trimming at V came to 0 bases and at J to 7 bases, leaving 5 bases not matched to a gene. The CDR3 runs 15 residues. Here the CDR3 DNA reads TGTGCCAGCAGCTTAGCTAACAGGGGGATTAATGAGCAGTTCTTC. Translation gives CASSLANRGINEQFF.

This sequence joins TRBV9 and TRBJ2-2; D possibly corresponds to TRBD1 (6 bases). V lost 4 bases and J lost 4, with 14 bases in between. The CDR3 totals 15 residues. Germline CDR1 SGDLS, CDR2 YYNGEE. This CDR3 is CASSLDRSLTGELFF. The CDR3 DNA reads as TGTGCCAGCAGCTTAGACAGGAGCCTCACCGGGGAGCTGTTTTTT.

The chain combines TRBV7-6 with TRBJ1-1, with D unresolved. V was pared by 0 bases and J by 1 base, with 6 bases between. CDR3 length equals 14 residues. Per germline, CDR1 SGHVS and CDR2 FNYEAQ. As DNA, the CDR3 is TGTGCCAGCAGCTTAGCCCCACAGAACACTGAAGCTTTCTTT. Translation: CASSLAPQNTEAFF. Full variable domain (missing parts from reference TRBV7-6 and TRBJ1-1): GAGVSQSPRYKVTKRGQDVALRCDPISGHVSLYWYRQALGQGPEFLTYFNYEAQQDKSGLPNDRFSAERPEGSISTLTIQRTEQRDSAMYRCASSLAPQNTEAFFGQGTRLTVV.

The chain links TRBV5-4 to TRBJ1-2; TRBD1 is a possible D gene (6 bases). The germline gives CDR1 SGHNT, CDR2 YYREEE (reference sequence). V was cut by 4 bases and J by 3 bases, with 22 bases left in between. This CDR3 has 17 amino acids. The CDR3 nucleotides are TGTGCCAGCAGCCGGGCACGGGCAGGGGCTTTATACTATGGCTACACCTTC. Its translation is CASSRARAGALYYGYTF.